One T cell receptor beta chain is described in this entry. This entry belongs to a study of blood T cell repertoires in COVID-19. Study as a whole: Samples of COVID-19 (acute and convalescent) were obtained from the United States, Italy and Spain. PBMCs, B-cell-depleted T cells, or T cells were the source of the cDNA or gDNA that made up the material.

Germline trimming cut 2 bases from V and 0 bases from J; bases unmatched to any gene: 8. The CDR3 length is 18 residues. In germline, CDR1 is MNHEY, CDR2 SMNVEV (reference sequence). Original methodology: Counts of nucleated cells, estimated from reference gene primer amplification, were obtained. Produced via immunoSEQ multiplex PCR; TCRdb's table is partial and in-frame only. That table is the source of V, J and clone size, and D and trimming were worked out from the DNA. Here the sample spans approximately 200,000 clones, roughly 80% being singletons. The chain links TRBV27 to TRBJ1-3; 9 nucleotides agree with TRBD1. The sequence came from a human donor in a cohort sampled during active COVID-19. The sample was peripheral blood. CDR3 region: CASSLIGTGINSGNTIYF. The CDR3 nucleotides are TGTGCCAGCAGTTTAATCGGGACAGGGATTAACTCTGGAAACACCATATATTTT.